These 18 T cell receptor beta chains were sequenced from one sample in a study of chemoradiotherapy in HPV16-positive cancers (dated 2022 in TCRdb). The protocol used for the library was the immunoSEQ multiplex PCR assay. TCRdb obtained this table from immuneACCESS and retained in-frame rearrangements with V and J assigned. These tables miss some clones; where compared with another copy, unresolved V genes account for less than half of the shortfall, and the remainder is unexplained. Counted in this sample were 55,000 to 85,000 clones; 88% of them appeared once. The ten largest clones take up 4.2% of the sample. The input for sequencing was blood, taken from a patient who underwent chemoradiotherapy. These receptors were collected from a human donor with HPV-associated anogenital cancer.

This chain uses TRBV6-6 with TRBJ1-2, with D perhaps TRBD1 (6 bases). V dropped 6 bases and J dropped 5 bases, with 22 bases sitting between them. Germline V lookup: CDR1 MNHNY, CDR2 SVGAGI (reference sequence). This CDR3 contains 16 residues. The chain's CDR3 is CASSPGAEGVVYGYTF. The CDR3 DNA is TGTGCCAGCAGCCCCGGGGCGGAGGGGGTAGTTTATGGCTACACCTTC.

The chain combines TRBV7-8 with TRBJ2-7; D is perhaps TRBD1 or TRBD2 (5 bases each). CDR3 length: 18 residues. The ends were cut back, 3 bases at V and 5 bases at J, with 26 bases in the middle. Germline CDR1 SGHVS, CDR2 FQNEAQ. CDR3 residues: CASSFLQGPSSGKDEQYF. CDR3 nucleotide sequence: TGTGCCAGCAGCTTTCTCCAGGGACCGAGTTCGGGAAAGGACGAGCAGTACTTC.

The CDR3 protein is CASSLHDPVSSPLHF. CDR3 nucleotide sequence: TGTGCCAGCAGCCTCCATGATCCTGTTAGTTCACCCCTCCACTTT. J is TRBJ1-6 and V is TRBV7-9; the D is unclear. Trimming stripped 5 bases from V and 9 bases from J, with 17 bases between. The CDR3 totals 15 residues. Germline CDR1 SEHNR, CDR2 FQNEAQ (reference sequence). The variable domain in full, with the rest retrieved from reference TRBV7-9 and TRBJ1-6, is DTGVSQNPRHKITKRGQNVTFRCDPISEHNRLYWYRQTLGQGPEFLTYFQNEAQLEKSRLLSDRFSAERPKGSFSTLEIQRTEQGDSAMYLCASSLHDPVSSPLHFGNGTRLTVT.

CDR3 residues: CASSLSSGPLYEQYF. The CDR3 nucleotides are TGTGCCAGCAGCTTGTCATCGGGACCCCTCTACGAGCAGTACTTC. The rearrangement links TRBV5-5 to TRBJ2-7; D may correspond to TRBD1 or TRBD2 (5 bases each). Germline V lookup: CDR1 SGHKS, CDR2 YYEKEE (reference sequence). V was pared by 1 base and J by 3 bases, with 14 bases between. This CDR3 region has 15 residues.

The CDR3 bases are TGTGCCAGTAGTCGCCCGGGACAGGGAACGGAAGAGACCCAGTACTTC. It specifies CASSRPGQGTEETQYF. The chain has TRBV19 and TRBJ2-5, with 9 bases fitting TRBD1. Losses at the gene ends were 5 bases for V and 3 bases for J; bases not matched to a gene: 10. CDR3 length: 16 amino acids. From germline, CDR1 is LNHDA and CDR2 SQIVND (reference sequence).

This chain connects TRBV11-2 to TRBJ1-3, with D tentatively TRBD1 (5 bases). There are 15 residues in the CDR3. Trimming removed 1 base from V and 2 bases from J, with 9 bases in between. Germline V gene data show CDR1 as SGHAT and CDR2 as FQNNGV. The CDR3 nucleotides read TGTGCCAGCAGCTTAGTTGCAGGGCCTGGAAACACCATATATTTT. Encoded protein: CASSLVAGPGNTIYF.

The V and J genes are TRBV9 and TRBJ1-2; D is unresolved. Trimming cost V 0 bases and J 2 bases, with 11 bases left between them. Germline CDR1 is SGDLS and CDR2 is YYNGEE. The CDR3 is 15 residues long. Here the CDR3 DNA reads TGTGCCAGCAGCGTAGCGGCCGGAAAGAACTATGGCTACACCTTC. Translation: CASSVAAGKNYGYTF.

The J gene is TRBJ1-1, the V gene TRBV4-1; D not resolved. Germline V gives CDR1 MGHRA, CDR2 YSYEKL. Trimming pared 2 bases from V and 3 bases from J, leaving 16 bases between. The CDR3 has 16 amino acids. DNA of the CDR3: TGCGCCAGCAGCCAATATGAGTCCCGGTTTTACACTGAAGCTTTCTTT. This translates into CASSQYESRFYTEAFF.

The chain carries TRBV5-1 and TRBJ2-6; D gene uncertain. Germline-derived CDR1 and CDR2 are SGHRS and YFSETQ. V gave up 3 bases and J gave up 0 bases, with 4 bases separating them. The CDR3 totals 14 residues. The CDR3 DNA reads TGCGCCAGCAGCTCAATCTCTGGGGCCAACGTCCTGACTTTC. It is translated as CASSSISGANVLTF.

The chain recombines TRBV5-1 with TRBJ2-7, with 9 positions matching TRBD2. CDR1 and CDR2 from the germline V gene are SGHRS and YFSETQ. The CDR3 has 15 residues. J gave up 2 bases and V 0 bases, and 3 bases lay outside the gene matches. Here the CDR3 reads CASSLVSGSTYEQYF. The CDR3 region has the DNA TGCGCCAGCAGCTTGGTTAGCGGGAGTACCTACGAGCAGTACTTC.

The genes are TRBV5-1 and TRBJ2-3; 7 bases are shared with TRBD1. Germline V lookup: CDR1 SGHRS, CDR2 YFSETQ. The CDR3 runs to 16 residues. Trimming at V came to 3 bases and at J to 0 bases, leaving 7 bases not matched to a gene. For the CDR3, the DNA is TGCGCCAGCAGCTCACGGACAGGCCTTAGCACAGATACGCAGTATTTT. As protein: CASSSRTGLSTDTQYF.

This rearrangement joins TRBV12-5 to TRBJ1-1; D remains unclear. The V gene's germline CDR1 is LGHNT and CDR2 FRNRAP. The CDR3 covers 11 residues. Deletions cut 4 bases from V and 11 bases from J, with 11 bases between. Here the CDR3 reads CASGSSSGAFF. CDR3 in DNA: TGTGCTAGTGGTTCATCCTCCGGGGCTTTCTTT.

This clone was recorded once. This chain connects TRBV14 to TRBJ2-3, with TRBD2 as a possible D gene (5 bases). The germline gives CDR1 SGHDN, CDR2 FVKESK. Trimming stripped 2 bases from V and 2 bases from J, with 14 bases between. This CDR3 comprises 16 residues. This CDR3 is CASSQLTGGTTDTQYF. For the CDR3, the DNA is TGTGCCAGCAGCCAACTTACCGGAGGCACCACAGATACGCAGTATTTT.

This clone was recorded a few times. This chain uses TRBV5-4 with TRBJ2-7; D remains ambiguous. This CDR3 contains 13 residues. V lost 6 bases and J 0 bases, leaving 10 bases between the germline ends. Germline CDR1 is SGHNT and CDR2 is YYREEE (reference sequence). The CDR3 sequence is CASNPWNSYEQYF. CDR3 in DNA: TGTGCCAGCAACCCGTGGAACTCCTACGAGCAGTACTTC.

This chain joins TRBV2 and TRBJ2-7, with 8 bases identical to TRBD1. V was clipped by 4 bases and J by 1 base; unmatched bases: 3. Germline V gives CDR1 SNHLY, CDR2 FYNNEI. This CDR3 is built from 14 residues. The CDR3 coding sequence is TGTGCCAGCAGTGCGACAGGGGCTTCCTACGAGCAGTACTTC. It encodes CASSATGASYEQYF.

The J gene is TRBJ1-3, the V gene TRBV14; D unclear. Germline V lookup: CDR1 SGHDN, CDR2 FVKESK. The length of the CDR3 is 13 residues. V lost 4 bases and J 2 bases, leaving 6 bases between the germline ends. The CDR3: CASSRPTGNTIYF. The CDR3 DNA is TGTGCCAGCAGCCGCCCAACTGGAAACACCATATATTTT.

The table lists this clone with a count of one. This rearrangement joins TRBV19 to TRBJ1-4, with a weak D call TRBD1 (5 bases). The V end lost 5 bases, the J end lost 3 bases, and 10 bases lay between the germline ends. CDR3 length: 14 residues. CDR1 is LNHDA, CDR2 SQIVND, per germline (reference sequence). In DNA, the CDR3 is TGTGCCAGTAGTGTGGGACTGTCTAATGAAAAACTGTTTTTT. Its protein product is CASSVGLSNEKLFF.

The chain recombines TRBV9 with TRBJ2-2; 11 bases map to TRBD2. Germline-derived CDR1 and CDR2 are SGDLS and YYNGEE. The CDR3 loop spans 17 amino acids. The ends lost 4 bases at V and 0 bases at J; junction bases unmatched: 5. The CDR3 coding sequence is TGTGCCAGCAGCCCGGGACTAGCGGTCGCGAACACCGGGGAGCTGTTTTTT. Amino acid sequence: CASSPGLAVANTGELFF.